Given below is one T cell receptor beta chain in context. This sample stems from a study of brain T cells in children with intractable seizures. Germline lookup yields CDR1 MNHEY and CDR2 SVGAGI. The CDR3 runs to 15 residues. Trimming pared 0 bases from V and 0 bases from J, leaving 6 bases between. Sequencing used immunoSEQ multiplex PCR; TCRdb keeps in-frame clones, though not all of them. The sample has roughly 120,000 clones, 94% seen once. V and J are TRBV6-5 and TRBJ1-3; the D is unclear. Specimen: peripheral blood, collected at surgery. The receptor's source is a boy under three years old with hemimegalencephaly and intractable seizures. This CDR3 is CASSYSEGSGNTIYF. CDR3 bases: TGTGCCAGCAGTTACTCAGAGGGCTCTGGAAACACCATATATTTT.